The 14 T cell receptor beta chains below were found in one sample sequenced in a study of Ad26.COV2.S vaccination and SARS-CoV-2 variants (dated by TCRdb to the early 2020s). Library generation was performed with the immunoSEQ multiplex PCR assay. TCRdb took this table from immuneACCESS and kept in-frame rearrangements with V and J called. Such tables lack part of the clones; where checked against another copy, unresolved V genes explain under half of the gap, and the rest is unexplained. Here the sample has approximately 400,000 clones; 85% occur a single time. The top ten hold 3.3% of the sample. The sample's treatment or condition label, decoded: about 20 received Ad26.COV2.S at low or high dose, single or two shots; several received placebo; per-sample allocation not given. Repertoires of vaccine and placebo recipients were sequenced from samples collected on day 63 after the first injection.

Sequences were derived from peripheral blood, sampled in a trial of Ad26.COV2.S vaccine versus placebo. These receptors were obtained from a person between 18 and 65 years old who received the Ad26.COV2.S COVID-19 vaccine or a placebo.

The gene calls are TRBV4-3 and TRBJ1-1; D is undetermined. The CDR3 covers 15 residues. V dropped 3 bases and J dropped 1 base, with 12 bases sitting between them. Germline lookup yields CDR1 LGHNA and CDR2 YSLEER. This CDR3 reads CASSQPGSKNTEAFF. Here the CDR3 DNA reads TGCGCCAGCAGCCAGCCGGGGTCCAAGAACACTGAAGCTTTCTTT.

This rearrangement joins TRBV5-1 to TRBJ2-1; 10 positions match TRBD2. Trimming cost V 4 bases and J 4 bases; bases outside gene matches: 2. The CDR3 loop spans 14 amino acids. Germline values: CDR1 SGHRS, CDR2 YFSETQ. In DNA form, the CDR3 reads TGCGCCAGCAGCCCGGGACTAGCGTACAATGAGCAGTTCTTC. Residues: CASSPGLAYNEQFF.

The chain is built from TRBV2 and TRBJ2-1; D is possibly TRBD2 (6 bases). The length of the CDR3 is 16 residues. CDR1 is SNHLY, CDR2 FYNNEI, per germline. The V end lost 4 bases, the J end lost 0 bases, and 13 bases lay between the germline ends. DNA of the CDR3: TGTGCCAGCAGTGTAACGGCGGGGAGCTCCTACAATGAGCAGTTCTTC. Its protein product is CASSVTAGSSYNEQFF.

The V call is TRBV9, the J call TRBJ2-2; D is uncertain. The CDR3 length is 13 residues. Germline V CDR1 and CDR2: SGDLS, YYNGEE. Trimming pared 3 bases from V and 3 bases from J, leaving 6 bases between. CDR3 sequence: CASSAYYTGELFF. The CDR3 DNA reads TGTGCCAGCAGCGCTTATTACACCGGGGAGCTGTTTTTT.

The chain couples TRBV6-1 to TRBJ1-2, with D possibly TRBD1 on 5 matching bases. Trimming stripped 2 bases from V and 5 bases from J, with 12 bases between. The CDR3 has 14 amino acids. Germline assignment: CDR1 MNHNS and CDR2 SASEGT. The CDR3 sequence: CASSESGTGYGYTF. The CDR3 DNA reads as TGTGCCAGCAGTGAATCCGGGACCGGTTATGGCTACACCTTC.

The rearrangement joins TRBV11-3 to TRBJ2-5; 7 bases are shared with TRBD2. J gave up 1 base and V 4 bases, and 3 bases lay outside the gene matches. Germline V CDR1 and CDR2: SGHNT, YENEEA. The CDR3 contains 14 residues. The chain's CDR3 is CASSSGEGQETQYF. The CDR3, as DNA: TGTGCCAGCAGCTCCGGGGAGGGCCAAGAGACCCAGTACTTC. Together with reference TRBV11-3 and TRBJ2-5, the CDR3 gives the full variable domain: EAGVVQSPRYKIIEKKQPVAFWCNPISGHNTLYWYLQNLGQGPELLIRYENEEAVDDSQLPKDRFSAERLKGVDSTLKIQPAELGDSAVYLCASSSGEGQETQYFGPGTRLLVL.

This chain connects TRBV10-2 to TRBJ2-1; TRBD2 might be the D (7 bases). V gave up 2 bases and J gave up 3 bases, with 14 bases separating them. Germline assignment: CDR1 WSHSY and CDR2 SAAADI. This CDR3 is built from 16 residues. The CDR3 region is CASSEGRGGLYNEQFF. The CDR3 nucleotides are TGCGCCAGCAGTGAGGGGAGGGGGGGCCTCTACAATGAGCAGTTCTTC.

V and J are TRBV12-5 and TRBJ1-1; no definite D call. The CDR3 is made up of 12 amino acids. CDR1 and CDR2 (germline): LGHNT, FRNRAP. The CDR3 DNA reads as TGTGGAGTAAGATCTTGGGACACTGAAGCTTTCTTT. It encodes CGVRSWDTEAFF.

This clone occurred once. This chain links TRBV6-6 with TRBJ2-7; 9 nucleotides line up with TRBD1. Trimming at V came to 2 bases and at J to 5 bases, leaving 1 base not matched to a gene. Germline values: CDR1 MNHNY, CDR2 SVGAGI (reference sequence). This CDR3 is 13 amino acids long. The DNA for the CDR3 is TGTGCCAGCAGTTACGGGACAGGGAACGAGCAGTACTTC. Residues: CASSYGTGNEQYF.

This chain uses TRBV28 with TRBJ1-1; 7 bases match TRBD1. This CDR3 has 12 residues. CDR1 is MDHEN and CDR2 is SYDVKM in the germline V gene. V trimming: 5 bases; J trimming: 6 bases; junction bases outside the gene matches: 3. The CDR3 reads CASSRQGPEAFF. In DNA, the CDR3 is TGTGCCAGCAGTAGACAGGGACCTGAAGCTTTCTTT.

The chain uses TRBV27 and TRBJ2-7; the match to TRBD2 covers 7 bases. CDR1 is MNHEY and CDR2 is SMNVEV in the germline V gene (reference sequence). J lost 3 bases, V lost 0 bases, and 8 bases had no gene match. The CDR3 runs to 16 residues. DNA for the CDR3: TGTGCCAGCAGTTTATCGATAGGGGCGGGGGACTACGAGCAGTACTTC. Residues: CASSLSIGAGDYEQYF.

The genes are TRBV3-1 (or the pseudogene TRBV3-2) and TRBJ2-7; 10 positions agree with TRBD2. CDR1 is LGHDT, CDR2 YNNKEL, per germline (reference sequence). V lost 2 bases to trimming and J lost 1 base; unmatched junction nucleotides: 23. The CDR3 is made up of 22 amino acids. The chain's CDR3 is CASSQTPGRDVSGGLLSYEQYF. DNA for the CDR3: TGTGCCAGCAGCCAAACCCCAGGCAGGGATGTTAGCGGGGGGCTCTTGTCCTACGAGCAGTACTTC.

The rearrangement joins TRBV14 to TRBJ2-5; 14 bases map to TRBD2. V lost 4 bases and J lost 3; bases outside the gene matches: 7. The length of the CDR3 is 17 residues. Germline CDR1 SGHDN, CDR2 FVKESK. The CDR3 coding sequence is TGTGCCAGCAGCCCTTTGCCGGGACTAGCGGGAGAAGAGACCCAGTACTTC. It specifies CASSPLPGLAGEETQYF.

There are a few counts of this clone. The rearrangement links TRBV27 to TRBJ2-7; weak D call: TRBD1 (5 bases). The V end was cut by 5 bases, the J end by 3 bases, with 17 bases between. Germline lookup yields CDR1 MNHEY and CDR2 SMNVEV (reference sequence). The CDR3 sequence is 15 residues long. The CDR3 region is CASSPHSTALYEQYF. Here the CDR3 DNA reads TGTGCCAGCAGTCCCCACTCGACAGCCCTCTACGAGCAGTACTTC.